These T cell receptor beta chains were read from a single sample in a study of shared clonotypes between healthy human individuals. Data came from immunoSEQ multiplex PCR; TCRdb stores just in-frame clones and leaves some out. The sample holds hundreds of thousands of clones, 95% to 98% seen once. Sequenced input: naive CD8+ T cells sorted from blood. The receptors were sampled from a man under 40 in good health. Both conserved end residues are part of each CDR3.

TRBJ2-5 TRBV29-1 CSVENRGLGETQYF
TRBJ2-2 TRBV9 CASSAPSRSPGQGFFESTGELFF
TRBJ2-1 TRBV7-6 CASSLIPGDGDEQFF
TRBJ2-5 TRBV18 CASSRPDSVFRETQYF
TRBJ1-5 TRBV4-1 CASSQGGQPQHF
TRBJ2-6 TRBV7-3 CASSAAGTGGAGANVLTF
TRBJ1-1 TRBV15 CATSSGAGRPGTEAFF
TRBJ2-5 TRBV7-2 CASSELGAETQYF
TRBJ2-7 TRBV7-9 CASSRGLDYEQYF
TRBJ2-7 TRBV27 CASKLVAGAYEQYF
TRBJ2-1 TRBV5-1 CASRLAASNEQFF
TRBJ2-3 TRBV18 CASSPGLAGLPSTDTQYF
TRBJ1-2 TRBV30 CAWDRGYGYTF
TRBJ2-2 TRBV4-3 CASSLRSGTLNTGELFF
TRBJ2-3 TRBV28 CASGKRRDSRADTQYF
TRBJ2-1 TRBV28 CASSLMGTAVLF
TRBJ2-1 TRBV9 CASSVLAGGSYNEQFF
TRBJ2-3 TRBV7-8 CASSLVAGGTDTQYF
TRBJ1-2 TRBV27 CASSSYRGNYGYTF
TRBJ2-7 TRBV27 CASRDRGIYEQYF
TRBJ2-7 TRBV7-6 CASSPGTFYEQYF
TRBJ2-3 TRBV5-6 CASKSISDTQYF
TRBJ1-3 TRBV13 CASSLGPGLGNTIYF
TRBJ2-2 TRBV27 CASTGTRNTGELLF